This T cell receptor beta chain derives from a study of blood T cell repertoires in COVID-19. Turning to the study itself: The United States, Italy and Spain supplied acute and convalescent COVID-19 samples.

V lost 4 bases to trimming and J lost 8 bases, with 21 bases between them. Germline values: CDR1 LGHDT, CDR2 YNNKEL (reference sequence). This CDR3 is built from 16 residues. Authors' data handling: Scientists estimated how many nucleated cells there were by amplifying reference gene primers. Measured with immunoSEQ multiplex PCR; TCRdb has only the in-frame clones, and not every one. V and J calls and clone size are as listed in that table; D and trimming were resolved from the DNA. The table lists 200,000 to 300,000 clones, over 80% of them singletons. Those enrolled, adults aged 18 to 89 years, came from roughly 23 US areas.

Sequenced input: PBMCs or T cells enriched from blood (not recorded which). The chain has TRBV3-1 (or the pseudogene TRBV3-2) and TRBJ2-1, with D maybe TRBD2 (5 bases). The receptor's source is a woman between 40 and 50 years old who had been exposed to COVID-19. The CDR3 here is CASSLFGRGLMDEQFF. The CDR3 nucleotides read TGTGCCAGCAGCCTTTTTGGACGAGGGCTGATGGATGAGCAGTTCTTC.